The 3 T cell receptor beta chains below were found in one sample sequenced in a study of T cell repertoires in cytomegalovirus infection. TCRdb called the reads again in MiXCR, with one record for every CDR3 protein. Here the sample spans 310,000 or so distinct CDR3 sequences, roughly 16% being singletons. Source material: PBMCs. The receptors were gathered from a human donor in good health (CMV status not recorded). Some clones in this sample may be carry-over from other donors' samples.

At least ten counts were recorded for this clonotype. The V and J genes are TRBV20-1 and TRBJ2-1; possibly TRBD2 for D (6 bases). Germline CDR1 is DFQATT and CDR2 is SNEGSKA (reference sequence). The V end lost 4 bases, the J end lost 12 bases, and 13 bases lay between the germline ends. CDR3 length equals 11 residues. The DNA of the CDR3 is TGCAGTGCTACCTCGGGGGAAGTGCAGTTCTTC. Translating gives CSATSGEVQFF.

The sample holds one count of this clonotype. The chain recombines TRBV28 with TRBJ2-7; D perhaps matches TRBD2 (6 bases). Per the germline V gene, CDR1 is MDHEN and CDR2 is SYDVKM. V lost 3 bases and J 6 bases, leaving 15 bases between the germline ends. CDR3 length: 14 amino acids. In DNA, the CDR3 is TGTGCCAGCAGTTTGAGTGGTAGCGGCTTCGAGCAGTACTTC. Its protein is CASSLSGSGFEQYF. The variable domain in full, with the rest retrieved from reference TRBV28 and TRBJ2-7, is DVKVTQSSRYLVKRTGEKVFLECVQDMDHENMFWYRQDPGLGLRLIYFSYDVKMKEKGDIPEGYSVSREKKERFSLILESASTNQTSMYLCASSLSGSGFEQYFGPGTRLTVT.

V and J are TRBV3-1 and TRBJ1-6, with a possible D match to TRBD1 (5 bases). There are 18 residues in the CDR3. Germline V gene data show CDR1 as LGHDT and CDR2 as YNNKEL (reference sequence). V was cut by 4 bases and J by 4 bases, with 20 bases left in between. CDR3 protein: CASSPRDRRLVYNSPLHF. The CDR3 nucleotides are TGTGCCAGCAGCCCGCGGGACCGCCGACTAGTTTATAATTCACCCCTCCACTTT. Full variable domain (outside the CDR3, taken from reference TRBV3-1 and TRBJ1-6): DTAVSQTPKYLVTQMGNDKSIKCEQNLGHDTMYWYKQDSKKFLKIMFSYNNKELIINETVPNRFSPKSPDKAHLNLHINSLELGDSAVYFCASSPRDRRLVYNSPLHFGNGTRLTVT.